This is a list of T cell receptor beta chains from one sample in a study of blood T cell repertoires in COVID-19. Here immunoSEQ multiplex PCR was the method, and the copy in TCRdb shows in-frame clones only, minus some. The repertoire holds about 120,000 clones, around four fifths seen once, with 7.5% in the top ten. The sequenced sample was peripheral blood. Receptors originate from a man between 65 and 79 years old with active or convalescent COVID-19. CDR3s include the opening cysteine and the closing phenylalanine or tryptophan. D genes are given only for firm matches. A row's size may be missing; if present it is once, few, many or a size class.

d_call,v_call,clone_size,j_call,cdr3_aa,cdr3_nt
-,TRBV27,once,TRBJ1-5,CASSADRGNQPQHF,TGTGCCAGCAGTGCGGACAGAGGCAATCAGCCCCAGCATTTT
-,TRBV7-2,-,TRBJ1-4,CASSRSGTGEKLFF,TGTGCCAGCAGCCGCTCCGGGACTGGTGAAAAACTGTTTTTT
-,TRBV7-9,-,TRBJ1-2,CAAQGSRGYTF,TGTGCCGCTCAGGGATCGCGAGGCTACACCTTC
TRBD1,TRBV27,-,TRBJ2-2,CASSLPGTGRPGELFF,TGTGCCAGCAGTTTACCTGGGACAGGGAGACCCGGGGAGCTGTTTTTT
TRBD2,TRBV7-3,-,TRBJ2-3,CASSLGLAFTDTQYF,TGTGCCAGCAGCTTAGGACTAGCGTTCACAGATACGCAGTATTTT
TRBD1,TRBV2,-,TRBJ1-1,CASSGGQRNTEAFF,TGTGCCAGCAGTGGGGGACAGCGGAACACTGAAGCTTTCTTT
-,TRBV6-1,-,TRBJ1-6,CASSERRQANSPLHF,TGTGCCAGCAGTGAAAGGAGACAGGCCAATTCACCCCTCCACTTT
-,TRBV6-6,-,TRBJ1-1,CASSYWSSNTEAFF,TGTGCCAGCAGTTACTGGAGTTCGAACACTGAAGCTTTCTTT
-,TRBV7-8,-,TRBJ1-3,CASRPQAPGNTIYF,TGTGCCTCCAGGCCACAGGCCCCTGGAAACACCATATATTTT
-,TRBV19,-,TRBJ1-2,CASTTAGGSNYGYTF,TGTGCCAGTACTACGGCCGGGGGATCGAACTATGGCTACACCTTC
TRBD1,TRBV5-4,-,TRBJ2-2,CASSSDRDRVGGELFF,TGTGCCAGCAGCTCGGACCGGGACAGGGTTGGGGGGGAGCTGTTTTTT
-,TRBV11-3,few,TRBJ2-7,CASSSHRVYEQYF,TGTGCCAGCAGCTCCCATAGAGTCTACGAGCAGTACTTC
-,TRBV5-1,-,TRBJ2-1,CASSLADLRGEQFF,TGCGCCAGCAGCTTGGCCGATCTTCGCGGGGAGCAGTTCTTC
TRBD2,TRBV11-3,-,TRBJ2-7,CASSQGGGGAYEQYF,TGTGCCAGCAGTCAAGGCGGGGGGGGTGCCTACGAGCAGTACTTC
-,TRBV3-1/TRBV3-2,few,TRBJ2-7,CASSQFGYEQYF,TGTGCCAGCAGCCAATTCGGGTACGAGCAGTACTTC
-,TRBV11-2,-,TRBJ2-3,CASSFPRVTDTQYF,TGTGCCAGCAGCTTTCCTCGAGTCACAGATACGCAGTATTTT
-,TRBV10-3,-,TRBJ2-6,CAISVGLPNSGANVLTF,TGTGCCATCAGTGTCGGTCTTCCGAACTCTGGGGCCAACGTCCTGACTTTC
-,TRBV4-1,-,TRBJ2-7,CASSQATRTDYEQYF,TGCGCCAGCAGCCAAGCGACCAGAACAGACTACGAGCAGTACTTC
-,TRBV6-5,-,TRBJ2-7,CASSYPGGRGTYEQYF,TGTGCCAGCAGTTACCCCGGGGGCAGGGGGACCTACGAGCAGTACTTC
-,TRBV5-1,once,TRBJ2-1,CASSAQGFTEQFF,TGCGCCAGCAGCGCCCAGGGTTTCACGGAGCAGTTCTTC
-,TRBV28,-,TRBJ2-7,CASSSRGGYEQYF,TGTGCCAGCAGTTCCAGGGGCGGGTACGAGCAGTACTTC
-,TRBV7-3,-,TRBJ1-1,CASSKQGSDTEAFF,TGTGCCAGCAGCAAGCAGGGGTCGGACACTGAAGCTTTCTTT
TRBD1,TRBV29-1,-,TRBJ2-5,CSVRQGSETQYF,TGCAGCGTTAGACAGGGGAGTGAGACCCAGTACTTC
TRBD1,TRBV18,-,TRBJ1-4,CASSPQGQGSNEKLFF,TGTGCCAGCTCACCTCAAGGACAGGGGTCTAATGAAAAACTGTTTTTT
TRBD1,TRBV2,-,TRBJ2-1,CASSSEGQDGTRLF,TGTGCCAGCAGCTCCGAGGGACAGGATGGCACAAGGCTCTTC
TRBD1,TRBV10-3,few,TRBJ1-2,CAIRHGAGQEGDGYTF,TGTGCCATCAGACACGGCGCGGGACAGGAAGGAGATGGCTACACCTTC
TRBD1,TRBV2,-,TRBJ1-2,CASRGDSNYGYTF,TGTGCCAGCAGGGGGGACAGTAACTATGGCTACACCTTC
TRBD1,TRBV6-4,once,TRBJ2-3,CASSDGQGTDTQYF,TGTGCCAGCAGTGACGGACAGGGTACAGATACGCAGTATTTT
TRBD1,TRBV30,-,TRBJ1-3,CAWTGRGQGKDTIYF,TGTGCCTGGACCGGCCGGGGACAGGGAAAGGACACCATATATTTT
TRBD1,TRBV3-1/TRBV3-2,-,TRBJ1-2,CASSQGSGGGFGYTF,TGTGCCAGCAGCCAGGGTTCAGGGGGCGGGTTTGGCTACACCTTC
-,TRBV10-3,once,TRBJ2-1,CAIRRDPNEQFF,TGTGCCATCAGGCGGGACCCCAATGAGCAGTTCTTC
-,TRBV6-5,-,TRBJ2-2,CASSHRRGSPGELFF,TGTGCCAGCAGTCACCGACGGGGGTCCCCCGGGGAGCTGTTTTTT
-,TRBV2,-,TRBJ1-2,CASSAGSRGGYTF,TGTGCCAGCAGCGCGGGGTCCCGTGGTGGCTACACCTTC
-,TRBV7-7,-,TRBJ2-1,CASSLGQSNEQFF,TGTGCCAGCAGCTTAGGACAGTCCAATGAGCAGTTCTTC
-,TRBV3-1/TRBV3-2,few,TRBJ2-1,CASSQRGSGYNEQFF,TGTGCCAGCAGCCAACGGGGATCGGGGTACAATGAGCAGTTCTTC
-,TRBV7-9,once,TRBJ1-2,CASSLSPGLLANYGYTF,TGTGCCAGCAGCTTATCGCCCGGTCTCCTAGCTAACTATGGCTACACCTTC
-,TRBV27,-,TRBJ2-1,CASSLTVSSYNEQFF,TGTGCCAGCAGTTTAACGGTGAGCTCCTACAATGAGCAGTTCTTC
TRBD1,TRBV9,once,TRBJ2-1,CASSDSDRGHEQFF,TGTGCCAGCAGCGACTCGGACAGGGGTCATGAGCAGTTCTTC
TRBD1,TRBV27,-,TRBJ2-7,CASSATGTGNEQYF,TGTGCCAGCAGTGCTACCGGGACAGGGAACGAGCAGTACTTC
TRBD1,TRBV19,-,TRBJ1-5,CASSMYRGPSNQPQHF,TGTGCCAGTAGTATGTACAGGGGGCCATCCAATCAGCCCCAGCATTTT
TRBD1,TRBV7-8,-,TRBJ2-7,CASSLGTGGPYEQYF,TGTGCCAGCAGCCTAGGGACAGGGGGGCCCTACGAGCAGTACTTC
-,TRBV12-3/TRBV12-4,-,TRBJ2-5,CASRLAGAETQYF,TGTGCCAGCCGTCTGGCGGGGGCCGAGACCCAGTACTTC
-,TRBV20-1,-,TRBJ2-4,CSASNLAGQYF,TGCAGTGCTAGTAATCTGGCAGGGCAGTACTTC
-,TRBV20-1,-,TRBJ1-2,CSATGNYGYTF,TGCAGTGCTACAGGGAACTATGGCTACACCTTC
TRBD1,TRBV7-9,-,TRBJ1-1,CASSPRTGVNTEAFF,TGTGCCAGCAGCCCCCGGACAGGAGTGAACACTGAAGCTTTCTTT
-,TRBV3-1/TRBV3-2,-,TRBJ1-1,CASSKGQLNTEAFF,TGTGCCAGCAGCAAAGGACAGCTGAACACTGAAGCTTTCTTT
TRBD1,TRBV4-1,-,TRBJ2-7,CASSQEWRQGDSEQYF,TGCGCCAGCAGCCAAGAATGGAGACAGGGGGATTCCGAGCAGTACTTC
-,TRBV20-1,-,TRBJ2-5,CSASVTGGPETQYF,TGCAGTGCTAGTGTGACAGGAGGCCCAGAGACCCAGTACTTC
TRBD2,TRBV5-1,-,TRBJ2-1,CASSFGLASDEQFF,TGCGCCAGCAGCTTCGGACTAGCGAGCGATGAGCAGTTCTTC
TRBD2,TRBV7-8,-,TRBJ2-3,CASSRSRGVGTDTQYF,TGTGCCAGCAGCCGGTCCCGGGGGGTTGGCACAGATACGCAGTATTTT
-,TRBV27,once,TRBJ1-2,CASSRDIQGANYGYTF,TGTGCCAGCAGTCGAGATATACAGGGAGCTAACTATGGCTACACCTTC
-,TRBV19,-,TRBJ1-5,CASTYSAGYQPQHF,TGTGCCAGTACCTATAGCGCCGGGTATCAGCCCCAGCATTTT
-,TRBV19,few,TRBJ1-5,CASKFYGGGSNQPQHF,TGTGCCAGCAAATTTTATGGGGGGGGAAGCAATCAGCCCCAGCATTTT
-,TRBV6-2/TRBV6-3,-,TRBJ1-2,CASSYSRGASYGYTF,TGTGCCAGCAGTTACTCTCGGGGGGCGAGCTATGGCTACACCTTC
-,TRBV6-2/TRBV6-3,-,TRBJ2-1,CASSYGGVSSYNEQFF,TGTGCCAGCAGTTACGGAGGGGTAAGCTCCTACAATGAGCAGTTCTTC
-,TRBV21-1,-,TRBJ1-5,CASSALGQGVWNQPQHF,TGTGCCAGCAGCGCATTAGGACAGGGGGTCTGGAATCAGCCCCAGCATTTT
-,TRBV4-1,many,TRBJ1-3,CASSLGMAGNTIYF,TGCGCCAGCAGCCTCGGGATGGCTGGAAACACCATATATTTT
-,TRBV18,-,TRBJ2-2,CASSPPSQGHVTGELFF,TGTGCCAGCTCACCACCCAGTCAGGGGCATGTCACCGGGGAGCTGTTTTTT
-,TRBV7-3,-,TRBJ2-1,CASSIAAAGEQFF,TGTGCCAGCAGCATAGCAGCTGCTGGTGAGCAGTTCTTC